Below are 32 T cell receptor beta chains sequenced from a single sample in a study of CD8+CD57+ T cells in acquired aplastic anemia. Genomic DNA constituted the template upon which TCR beta VDJ and CDR3 profiling was performed. Each CDR3 protein gets one entry after TCRdb re-called the reads with MiXCR. The sample has hundreds of thousands of distinct CDR3 sequences; less than 85% are singletons. Patients who underwent sequencing had shown CD8+CD57+ cell expansion by flow cytometry. The sample taken for sequencing was sorted CD4+, CD8+, or CD8+CD57+ T cells (not recorded which) from PBMCs. Receptors originate from a human donor with aplastic anemia.

The chain joins TRBV2 to TRBJ1-4; tentatively, D is TRBD1 (6 bases). The V end was cut by 6 bases, the J end by 17 bases, with 34 bases between. This CDR3 contains 17 residues. CDR1 is SNHLY, CDR2 FYNNEI, per germline. The CDR3 spells CASSESSGGQINEQFFF. DNA of the CDR3: TGTGCCAGCAGCGAATCTAGCGGGGGGCAAATCAATGAGCAGTTCTTTTTT. The full variable domain, with the rest looked up from reference TRBV2 and TRBJ1-4, is EPEVTQTPSHQVTQMGQEVILRCVPISNHLYFYWYRQILGQKVEFLVSFYNNEISEKSEIFDDQFSVERPDGSNFTLKIRSTKLEDSAMYFCASSESSGGQINEQFFFGSGTQLSVL.

This clonotype came up once. The CDR3 ends on some other residue instead of the conserved phenylalanine or tryptophan, so this is likely a read error. The chain joins TRBV14 to TRBJ1-1; tentative D call: TRBD1 (5 bases). The germline gives CDR1 SGHDN, CDR2 FVKESK. V shed 4 bases and J shed 0 bases, with 15 bases lying between them. This CDR3 region has 16 residues. The CDR3 region is CASSPGHLVLNTEAFS. The CDR3, as DNA: TGTGCCAGCAGCCCCGGACACTTAGTACTGAACACTGAAGCTTTCTCT.

This sequence joins TRBV7-3 and TRBJ2-1, with TRBD1 as a possible D gene (5 bases). CDR1 is SGHTA, CDR2 FQGTGA, per germline. The CDR3 runs 15 residues. V gave up 5 bases and J gave up 2 bases, with 13 bases separating them. The CDR3 sequence: CASSVDQGPYNEQFF. CDR3 nucleotides: TGTGCCAGCAGCGTAGACCAGGGCCCCTACAATGAGCAGTTCTTC.

The V call is TRBV7-9, the J call TRBJ1-1; no clear D gene. Trimming removed 1 base from V and 14 bases from J, with 23 bases in between. This CDR3 contains 15 residues. From germline, CDR1 is SEHNR and CDR2 FQNEAQ (reference sequence). This CDR3 is CASSLDPGGNTEEFF. The CDR3, as DNA: TGTGCCAGCAGCTTAGATCCGGGAGGGAACACCGAAGAGTTCTTT.

The rearrangement uses TRBV2 and TRBJ1-1; no reliable D call. The CDR3 is 15 amino acids. Germline lookup yields CDR1 SNHLY and CDR2 FYNNEI. The V gene lost 6 bases and the J gene lost 11 bases, with 25 bases spanning the gap. The chain's CDR3 is CASRYRGGKNTDAFF. For the CDR3, the DNA is TGTGCCAGCAGGTACAGAGGCGGTAAGAACACGGATGCTTTCTTT.

This sequence joins TRBV9 and TRBJ2-6, with D perhaps TRBD1 (6 bases). Trimming shortened V by 3 bases and J by 13 bases, and 23 bases separated the two germline ends. The CDR3 spans 16 residues. Germline lookup yields CDR1 SGDLS and CDR2 YYNGEE. CDR3 sequence: CASSEWWTDDTGVLTF. The DNA of the CDR3 is TGTGCCAGCAGCGAGTGGTGGACAGATGACACCGGGGTCCTGACTTTC.

In its sample, this clonotype was seen many times. This is likely a read error, given that the CDR3 carries no conserved phenylalanine or tryptophan at its end. No DNA is shown, since the ends of the CDR3 on it are uncertain; the CDR3 is the one TCRdb lists. The V and J genes are TRBV7-8 and TRBJ2-3; the table assigns TRBD1, which was not confirmed against the DNA. Looked up from germline, CDR1 is SGHVS and CDR2 is FQNEAQ. The CDR3 is 13 amino acids long, termini counted. The CDR3 loop is CASSFHPDGTALS.

This clonotype has just one count. CDR3 residues: CASSSERDSRNQPQHF. CDR3 bases: TGTGCCAGCAGCTCGGAGAGGGACAGCCGCAATCAGCCCCAGCATTTT. This chain joins TRBV5-6 and TRBJ1-5, with 7 nucleotides matching TRBD1. The CDR3 consists of 16 residues. CDR1 SGHDT and CDR2 YYEEEE come from the germline V gene. V shed 3 bases, J shed 2 bases, and the junction held 8 bases outside the gene matches.

The chain combines TRBV20-1 with TRBJ2-5; D not certain. Germline V gene lookup returns CDR1 DFQATT and CDR2 SNEGSKA (reference sequence). V shed 3 bases and J shed 2 bases, with 16 bases lying between them. The CDR3 runs 15 residues. CDR3 region: CSASTLQSTQETQYF. The CDR3 region has the DNA TGCAGTGCTAGCACGCTTCAATCAACACAAGAGACCCAGTACTTC.

The chain uses TRBV19 and TRBJ2-7; tentatively, D is TRBD1 or TRBD2 (5 bases each). CDR3 size: 18 residues. From germline, CDR1 is LNHDA and CDR2 SQIVND (reference sequence). In DNA form, the CDR3 reads TGTGCCAGCAGTGCACATCACGACGGGGCGCTGTTTTTTGACGAGGAGTACGTC. Its protein is CASSAHHDGALFFDEEYV.

This clonotype was observed a handful of times. Germline and junction disagree at one end, which may indicate a read error. The chain joins TRBV7-6 to TRBJ2-3; D not certain. The CDR3 has 14 residues. The germline gives CDR1 SGHVS, CDR2 FNYEAQ. CDR3 bases: TGTGCCAGCAGCTTAGCCCCCACAGATACGCCGTATTTTTTT. This codes for CASSLAPTDTPYFF.

This clonotype appeared once. The chain combines TRBV19 with TRBJ2-3; D not resolved. Germline CDR1 LNHDA, CDR2 SQIVND (reference sequence). V shed 3 bases and J shed 2 bases, with 21 bases lying between them. The CDR3 runs to 18 residues. In nucleotides, the CDR3 is TGTGCCAGTAGTATTGGATGGGAAAGTAGCTCGATCACAGATACGCAGTATTTT. As protein: CASSIGWESSSITDTQYF.

The chain combines TRBV6-4 with TRBJ2-7, with TRBD2 matching over 10 bases. The CDR3 sequence is 15 residues long. V was clipped by 8 bases and J by 7 bases; unmatched bases: 14. Germline-derived CDR1 and CDR2 are MRHNA and SNTAGT. CDR3 DNA: TGTGCCAGCTGCCAAAGCGGGGGGGCGGTTAATGAGCAGTACGTC. Translating gives CASCQSGGAVNEQYV.

The chain's CDR3 is CASSLAGGPDTQYYEQYF. CDR3 bases: TGTGCCAGCAGCTTAGCGGGGGGTCCCGATACGCAGTATTACGAGCAGTACTTC. The rearrangement joins TRBV7-8 to TRBJ2-7, with D possibly being TRBD2 (6 bases). CDR3 length: 18 residues. The germline V gene encodes CDR1 SGHVS and CDR2 FQNEAQ. Trimming cost V 0 bases and J 4 bases, with 22 bases left between them.

This sequence joins TRBV19 and TRBJ2-1; 8 nucleotides align to TRBD2. CDR3 length: 18 amino acids. V was clipped by 4 bases and J by 0 bases; unmatched bases: 11. Germline CDR1 is LNHDA and CDR2 is SQIVND (reference sequence). CDR3 amino acids: CASSRPGTSRISYNEQFF. DNA for the CDR3: TGTGCCAGTAGTAGGCCTGGGACTAGTCGCATCTCCTACAATGAGCAGTTCTTC. The full variable domain, rest sourced from reference TRBV19 and TRBJ2-1, is DGGITQSPKYLFRKEGQNVTLSCEQNLNHDAMYWYRQDPGQGLRLIYYSQIVNDFQKGDIAEGYSVSREKKESFPLTVTSAQKNPTAFYLCASSRPGTSRISYNEQFFGPGTRLTVL.

This rearrangement joins TRBV7-3 to TRBJ1-1, with 7 bases fitting TRBD1. Germline values: CDR1 SGHTA, CDR2 FQGTGA. The V and J ends lost 2 bases and 14 bases, in that order; junction bases with no gene match: 17. This CDR3 is 15 amino acids long. The CDR3 loop is CASSLERRGGTDEFF. The CDR3 DNA reads as TGTGCCAGCAGCTTAGAAAGAAGAGGGGGCACTGATGAGTTCTTT.

Comments on this clonotype: A read error may produce the germline difference seen at one junction end. This rearrangement joins TRBV7-4 to TRBJ2-5; D ambiguous. This CDR3 has 12 amino acids. The germline CDR1 and CDR2 sequences are SGHVT and SQSDAQ. CDR3 coding DNA: TGCGCCAGCAGCGAAGCTAGGGAGACCCAGTACTTC. Translation: CASSEARETQYF.

Comments on this clonotype: Relative to the germline gene, one junction end is altered; a read error may explain this. The chain recombines TRBV7-9 with TRBJ2-3; 9 positions match TRBD2. The germline V gene has CDR1 SEHNR and CDR2 FQNEAQ (reference sequence). CDR3 length: 14 amino acids. CDR3 sequence: CASSSAGGPDTQGF. Written as DNA, the CDR3 is TGTGCCAGCAGCTCAGCGGGAGGCCCCGATACGCAGGGGTTT. The full variable domain, with the rest looked up from reference TRBV7-9 and TRBJ2-3, is DTGVSQNPRHKITKRGQNVTFRCDPISEHNRLYWYRQTLGQGPEFLTYFQNEAQLEKSRLLSDRFSAERPKGSFSTLEIQRTEQGDSAMYLCASSSAGGPDTQGFGPGTRLTVL.

The chain employs TRBV5-4 and TRBJ2-5; 12 positions match TRBD2. The CDR3 has 17 residues. The V gene's germline CDR1 is SGHNT and CDR2 YYREEE (reference sequence). V lost 2 bases, J lost 5 bases, and 10 bases stayed unmatched. This CDR3 reads CASSFPMASGRDETQYF. CDR3 nucleotide sequence: TGTGCCAGCAGCTTTCCTATGGCTAGCGGGAGGGATGAGACCCAGTACTTC.

The rearrangement uses TRBV2 and TRBJ2-1; TRBD1 or TRBD2 may be the D gene (6 bases each). CDR1 is SNHLY, CDR2 FYNNEI, per germline. V gave up 8 bases and J gave up 2 bases, with 16 bases separating them. The CDR3 contains 15 residues. The CDR3: CASGVGGTAYNEQFF. The CDR3 nucleotides are TGTGCCAGCGGGGTCGGGGGCACAGCCTACAATGAGCAGTTCTTC.

This chain uses TRBV7-2 with TRBJ1-2, with a weak D call TRBD1 (5 bases). V lost 3 bases and J lost 5, with 19 bases in between. The CDR3 spans 16 residues. Germline CDR1 is SGHTA and CDR2 is FQGNSA. The CDR3 nucleotides read TGTGCCAGCAGCTTGGCGGGGGACGCGCACGTATATGGCTACACCTTC. It encodes CASSLAGDAHVYGYTF.

This clonotype turned up a few times. Because the CDR3 is missing its conserved closing phenylalanine or tryptophan, this is likely a read error. No DNA is shown, since the ends of the CDR3 on it are uncertain; the CDR3 is the one TCRdb lists. This sequence joins TRBV2 and TRBJ2-5; TRBD1 is the table's D call, not checked against the DNA. The germline gives CDR1 SNHLY, CDR2 FYNNEI. The CDR3 totals 15 residues, both ends included. The CDR3 here is CASGDGGTATQYFGL.

As regards this clonotype: Mismatch with germline at one junction end may stem from a read error. The chain combines TRBV7-6 with TRBJ1-6; no clear D gene. Per germline, CDR1 SGHVS and CDR2 FNYEAQ. This CDR3 is built from 13 residues. This chain's CDR3 is CASSLDAEYTLHF. Here the CDR3 DNA reads TGTGCCAGCAGCTTGGACGCCGAGTATACCCTGCATTTT.

Remarks on this clonotype: Its ends do not fully match the called genes, so a read error is possible. The chain joins TRBV5-1 to TRBJ2-6; D remains unclear. The CDR3 runs 16 residues. Germline assignment: CDR1 SGHRS and CDR2 YFSETQ. This CDR3 reads CASSLDLTDKANVLTF. The CDR3 DNA follows: TGTGCCAGCAGCTTAGATCTTACAGACAAGGCCAACGTCCTGACTTTC. Full variable domain (rest looked up from reference TRBV5-1 and TRBJ2-6): KAGVTQTPRYLIKTRGQQVTLSCSPISGHRSVSWYQQTPGQGLQFLFEYFSETQRNKGNFPGRFSGRQFSNSRSEMNVSTLELGDSALYLCASSLDLTDKANVLTFGAGSRLTVL.

Notes on this clonotype: The missing conserved phenylalanine or tryptophan at the end of this CDR3 makes a read error likely. The DNA is omitted, as the CDR3 cannot be located on it reliably, and the CDR3 follows TCRdb's listing. The chain employs TRBV7-8 and TRBJ1-5; the tabulated D call, TRBD1, remains unverified against the DNA. Looked up from germline, CDR1 is SGHVS and CDR2 is FQNEAQ. The CDR3 spans 12 residues, counting both ends. The CDR3 sequence: CASSFQAQRTAL.

This clonotype is a singleton in its sample. V is TRBV5-1 and J is TRBJ1-1; tentatively, D is TRBD1 (6 bases). CDR1 and CDR2 from the germline V gene are SGHRS and YFSETQ. V lost 3 bases to trimming and J lost 1 base, with 19 bases between them. The CDR3 has 17 residues. The CDR3 nucleotides are TGCGCCAGCAGCTCCCAATACCGACAGGCGGAGAACACTGAAGCTTTCTTT. This gives the protein CASSSQYRQAENTEAFF.

Worth noting for this clonotype: One end of the junction varies from germline; a read error may be responsible. The chain recombines TRBV5-1 with TRBJ2-3; no firm D call. The CDR3 is 14 residues long. Germline loops: CDR1 SGHRS, CDR2 YFSETQ. This CDR3 reads CASSLACGPVTQYF. The CDR3 DNA is TGTGCCAGCAGCTTAGCCTGCGGTCCCGTTACGCAGTATTTT.

The chain has TRBV7-2 and TRBJ1-1; D remains ambiguous. The CDR3 runs 15 residues. Germline CDR1 reads SGHTA; CDR2 reads FQGNSA. V lost 5 bases, J lost 14 bases, and 27 bases lay in between. In nucleotides, the CDR3 is TGTGCCAGCAGCCCGGACTTTGGGCCCCTGAATACTGAATTCTTT. This translates into CASSPDFGPLNTEFF. The whole variable domain, remainder taken from reference TRBV7-2 and TRBJ1-1, is GAGVSQSPSNKVTEKGKDVELRCDPISGHTALYWYRQSLGQGLEFLIYFQGNSAPDKSGLPSDRFSAERTGGSVSTLTIQRTQQEDSAVYLCASSPDFGPLNTEFFGQGTRLTVV.

The J gene is TRBJ1-1, the V gene TRBV7-9; 9 bases agree with TRBD1. CDR1 SEHNR and CDR2 FQNEAQ come from the germline V gene (reference sequence). The ends lost 5 bases at V and 0 bases at J; junction bases unmatched: 7. The CDR3 length is 16 residues. CDR3 protein: CASSPRTGAMNTEAFF. CDR3 bases: TGTGCCAGCAGCCCCAGGACAGGGGCGATGAACACTGAAGCTTTCTTT.

Many counts were recorded for this clonotype. In this CDR3 the conserved last residue, phenylalanine or tryptophan, is missing, so a read error is likely. No DNA is shown, since the ends of the CDR3 on it are uncertain; the CDR3 is the one TCRdb lists. The chain links TRBV4-3 to TRBJ2-7; no DNA check was done on the table's D call, TRBD1. CDR1 LGHNA and CDR2 YSLEER come from the germline V gene. The CDR3 contains 8 residues when both ends are counted. The CDR3 protein is CASSHNPG.

The table lists this clonotype with a few counts. A read error may produce the germline difference seen at one junction end. This chain links TRBV7-8 with TRBJ2-7; D might be TRBD2 (6 bases). The CDR3 spans 15 residues. Germline V gene lookup returns CDR1 SGHVS and CDR2 FQNEAQ. As DNA, the CDR3 is TGTGCCAGCAGCTTAGCGGGAGGCCCAGTTACGCAGCATTACTTC. This encodes CASSLAGGPVTQHYF.

Here the CDR3 DNA reads TGTGCCAGCGGGGACGCGGGCACCGATGCGCTGTATTTT. Its protein is CASGDAGTDALYF. V and J are TRBV24-1 and TRBJ2-3; possibly TRBD2 for D (6 bases). Trimming cost V 11 bases and J 14 bases, with 25 bases left between them. From germline, CDR1 is KGHDR and CDR2 SFDVKD. The CDR3 is 13 amino acids.